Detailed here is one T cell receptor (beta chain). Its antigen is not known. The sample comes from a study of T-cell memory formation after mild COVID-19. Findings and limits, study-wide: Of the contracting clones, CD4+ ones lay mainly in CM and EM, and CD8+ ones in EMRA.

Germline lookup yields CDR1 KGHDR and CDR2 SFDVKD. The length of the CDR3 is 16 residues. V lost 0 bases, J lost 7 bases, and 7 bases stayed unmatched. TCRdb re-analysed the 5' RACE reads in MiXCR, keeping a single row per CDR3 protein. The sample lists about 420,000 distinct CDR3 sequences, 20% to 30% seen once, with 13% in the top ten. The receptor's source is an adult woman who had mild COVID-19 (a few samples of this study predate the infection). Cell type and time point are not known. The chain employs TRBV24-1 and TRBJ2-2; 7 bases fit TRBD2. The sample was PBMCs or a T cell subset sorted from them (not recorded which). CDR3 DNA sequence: TGTGCCACCAGTGATTTGGGGAGGGGTAGTGACGGGGAGCTGTTTTTT. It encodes CATSDLGRGSDGELFF.